A single TCR beta chain is shown here with its context. The data derive from a study of T cell changes during pregnancy in multiple sclerosis. Here immunoSEQ multiplex PCR was the method, and the copy in TCRdb shows in-frame clones only, minus some. Among tens of thousands of clones listed, about nine tenths were seen once. This receptor was identified in a female donor in good health, enrolled as a control in a pregnancy study. Sequences were derived from CD4+ T cells from peripheral blood mononuclear cells, sampled after pregnancy.

The CDR3 spells CASSQNLGANVLTF. The CDR3 bases are TGTGCCAGCAGCCAAAATCTCGGGGCCAACGTCCTGACTTTC. This chain links TRBV14 with TRBJ2-6; D gene unclear. Trimming stripped 2 bases from V and 4 bases from J, with 6 bases between. This CDR3 region has 14 residues. The germline gives CDR1 SGHDN, CDR2 FVKESK. The variable domain in full, completed from reference TRBV14 and TRBJ2-6, reads EAGVTQFPSHSVIEKGQTVTLRCDPISGHDNLYWYRRVMGKEIKFLLHFVKESKQDESGMPNNRFLAERTGGTYSTLKVQPAELEDSGVYFCASSQNLGANVLTFGAGSRLTVL.